This T cell receptor (beta chain) was obtained from a study of cytomegalovirus exposure and HLA in healthy donors. Findings and limits, study-wide: Per a later analysis, 16,951 TCR beta sequences showed association with HLA alleles at 0.05 false discovery rate. In an earlier analysis, most TCR beta V segments were productive about 87% or about 30% of the time. The study listed approximately 160 cytomegalovirus-associated TCR beta chains. Some V segments could not be told apart, so they were left out, TRBV6-2 and TRBV6-3 among them.

Remarks on this clone: Its antigen is not known.

V shed 0 bases, J shed 8 bases, and the junction held 9 bases outside the gene matches. Germline V CDR1 and CDR2: LNHNV, YYDKDF (reference sequence). CDR3 length equals 17 residues. The PCR employed 60 Vbeta primers together with 13 Jbeta primers. Measured with immunoSEQ multiplex PCR; TCRdb has only the in-frame clones, and not every one. Seen here are 200,000 or so clones, around four fifths observed once, and the top ten hold 0.71%. The clonotype was recovered from a boy younger than 10 in good health and CMV-seronegative. The sample was PBMCs. This chain uses TRBV15 with TRBJ1-4, with 10 bases identical to TRBD1. DNA for the CDR3: TGTGCCACCAGCAGAGATTACCCCGGGACAGGGGAGGAAAAACTGTTTTTT. Residues: CATSRDYPGTGEEKLFF.